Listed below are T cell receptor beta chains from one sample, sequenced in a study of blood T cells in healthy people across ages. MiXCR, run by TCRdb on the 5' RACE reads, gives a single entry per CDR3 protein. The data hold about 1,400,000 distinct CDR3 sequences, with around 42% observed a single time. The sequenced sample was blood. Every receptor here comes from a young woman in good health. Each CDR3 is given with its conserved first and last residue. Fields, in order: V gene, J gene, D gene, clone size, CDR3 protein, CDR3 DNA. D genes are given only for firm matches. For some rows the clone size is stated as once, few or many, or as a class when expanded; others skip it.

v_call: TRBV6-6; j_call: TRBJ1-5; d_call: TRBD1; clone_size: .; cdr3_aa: CASSLTGTGISNQPQHF; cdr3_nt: TGTGCCAGCAGCCTCACCGGGACAGGGATAAGCAATCAGCCCCAGCATTTT
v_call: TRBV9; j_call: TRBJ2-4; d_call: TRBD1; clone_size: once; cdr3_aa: CASSVIFKGRGPGNIQYF; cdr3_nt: TGTGCCAGCAGCGTAATATTCAAGGGCAGGGGGCCGGGAAACATTCAGTACTTC
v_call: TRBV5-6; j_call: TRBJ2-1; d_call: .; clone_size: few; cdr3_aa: CASSLVAVRYNEQFF; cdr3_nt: TGTGCCAGCAGCTTGGTGGCTGTACGATACAATGAGCAGTTCTTC
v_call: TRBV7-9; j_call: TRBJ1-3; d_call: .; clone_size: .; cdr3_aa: CASTNAPGTAGNTIYF; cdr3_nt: TGTGCCAGCACCAATGCTCCGGGGACCGCTGGAAACACCATATATTTT
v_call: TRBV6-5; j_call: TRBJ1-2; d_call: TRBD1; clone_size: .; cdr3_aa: CASSYSWTGSSNYGYTF; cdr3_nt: TGTGCCAGCAGTTACTCGTGGACAGGCTCCTCTAACTATGGCTACACCTTC
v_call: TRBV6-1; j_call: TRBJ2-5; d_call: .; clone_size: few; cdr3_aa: CASSGGSLTVIRGEQYF; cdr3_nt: TGTGCCAGCAGTGGAGGAAGTCTGACAGTCATTCGGGGAGAGCAGTACTTC
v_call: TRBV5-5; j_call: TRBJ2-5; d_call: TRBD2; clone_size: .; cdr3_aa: CASRLAGVQEIQYF; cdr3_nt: TGTGCCAGCCGACTAGCGGGTGTTCAAGAGATCCAGTACTTC
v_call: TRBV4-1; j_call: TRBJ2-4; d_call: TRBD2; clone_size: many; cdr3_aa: CASSQDVSGGPTKNIQYF; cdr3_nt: TGCGCCAGCAGCCAAGACGTCAGCGGGGGGCCCACCAAAAACATTCAGTACTTC
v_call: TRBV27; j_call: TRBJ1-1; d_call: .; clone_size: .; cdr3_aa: CASSFTGPGNTEAFF; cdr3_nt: TGTGCCAGCAGTTTTACGGGGCCGGGGAACACTGAAGCTTTCTTT
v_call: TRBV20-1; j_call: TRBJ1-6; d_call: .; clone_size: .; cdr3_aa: CSAKPSNSPLHF; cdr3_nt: TGCAGTGCTAAACCGAGTAATTCACCCCTCCACTTT
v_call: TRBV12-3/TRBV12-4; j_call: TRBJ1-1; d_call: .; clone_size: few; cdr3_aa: CASSLARVNTEAFF; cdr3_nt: TGTGCCAGCAGTTTAGCCAGGGTGAACACTGAAGCTTTCTTT
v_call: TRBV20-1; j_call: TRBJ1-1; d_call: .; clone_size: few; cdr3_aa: CSARWRRAGVNTEAFF; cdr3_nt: TGCAGTGCTAGATGGCGGAGGGCCGGGGTTAACACTGAAGCTTTCTTT
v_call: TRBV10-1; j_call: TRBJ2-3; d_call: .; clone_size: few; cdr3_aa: CASSDPGRLLTDTQYF; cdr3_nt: TGCGCCAGCAGTGATCCGGGGAGGCTCCTCACAGATACGCAGTATTTT
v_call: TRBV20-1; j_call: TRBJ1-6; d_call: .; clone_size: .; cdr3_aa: CSASGRVGSSYNSPLHF; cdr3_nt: TGCAGTGCTTCGGGCAGGGTCGGAAGCTCCTATAATTCACCCCTCCACTTT
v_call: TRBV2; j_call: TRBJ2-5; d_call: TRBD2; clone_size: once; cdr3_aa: CASSPPGRAGQETQYF; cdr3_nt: TGTGCCAGCAGTCCTCCGGGACGAGCGGGGCAAGAGACCCAGTACTTC
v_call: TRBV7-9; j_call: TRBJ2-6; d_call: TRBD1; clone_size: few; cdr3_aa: CASSTGQASHGANVLTF; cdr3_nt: TGTGCCAGCAGCACCGGACAGGCTTCTCATGGGGCCAACGTCCTGACTTTC
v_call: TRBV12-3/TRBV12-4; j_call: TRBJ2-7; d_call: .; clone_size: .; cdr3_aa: CASGQGSGEQYF; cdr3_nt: TGTGCCTCCGGGCAGGGTTCGGGTGAGCAGTACTTC
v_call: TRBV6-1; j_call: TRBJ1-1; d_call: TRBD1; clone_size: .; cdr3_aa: CASSETTGRTEAFF; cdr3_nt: TGTGCCAGCAGTGAGACGACAGGGCGGACTGAAGCTTTCTTT
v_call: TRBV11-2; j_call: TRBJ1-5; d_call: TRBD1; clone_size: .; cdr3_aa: CASSSGQAQQPQHF; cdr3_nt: TGTGCCAGCAGCTCGGGACAGGCGCAACAGCCCCAGCATTTT
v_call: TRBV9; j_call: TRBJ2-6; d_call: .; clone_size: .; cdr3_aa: CASSPPGTGASVLTF; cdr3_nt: TGTGCCAGCAGCCCCCCAGGGACTGGGGCCAGCGTCCTGACTTTC